This TCR beta chain was captured by sequencing in a study of T-cell reconstitution after alpha-beta-depleted transplantation in children (dated by TCRdb to about 2016). As for the study more broadly: The study quantitatively tracked T-cell immune reconstitution after TCRalphabeta/CD19-depleted allogeneic hematopoietic cell transplantation in children using TCR repertoire profiling. Broad study findings and their caveats: In some patients, high TCRbeta diversity at day 60 was attributed to recipient T cells and intrathymic progenitors that had survived conditioning. The frequencies of hyperexpanded clones fell over the following months, and after one year, T-cell counts and TCRbeta diversity were mostly attributed to newly produced T cells. Apparently early alphabetaT-cell count recovery about two months after transplant reportedly relied on only several hundred rapidly expanded clones derived from non-depleted graft cells.

In light of the paper, this sample's treatment or condition label describes: allogeneic hematopoietic cell transplantation with graft depleted of TCRalphabeta T cells and CD19 B cells. Transplant recipients were children who received TCRalphabeta/CD19-depleted allogeneic hematopoietic cell grafts. CDR1 and CDR2 were assigned from the germline V gene as MNHEY and SVGAGI. V is shortened by 2 bases, J by 1 base, and the region joining them spans 12 bases. The CDR3 starts with the cysteine, ends with the phenylalanine, and has 16 residues. The only DNA kept is the CDR3, 48 bases in frame from the first base. The protocol used for the library was PCR. The run used an Illumina HiSeq 2500. TCR library preparation used molecular barcoding, with unique molecular identifiers applied to normalize quantification of the TCRbeta repertoire. The raw public data were reprocessed by TCRdb itself: fastp quality trimming at Q25, MiXCR clonotype calling, in-frame beta chains only. Each CDR3 protein appears once, grouped with its most common genes and DNA. For this sample there are around 490,000 distinct CDR3 sequences; about an eighth appear just once. The top ten constitute less than 15% of the sample.

This clonotype was detected only a few times. Its antigen remains undetermined. Per-base quality was not reported, and no clone a single base away is much larger than it. This sequence originates from a female patient under 10 years old who had a stem cell transplant for aplastic anemia, so the T cells may come from the graft donor. The V and J segments used are TRBV6-5 and TRBJ2-4; a weak D assignment points to TRBD2 (5 bases agree). The sample in question was PBMCs, mostly from graft donor cells, obtained 180 days after TCRalphabeta/CD19-depleted stem cell transplant. The CDR3 region has the sequence CASSYGGTRAKNIQYF. The nucleotide sequence is TGTGCCAGCAGTTACGGAGGAACTAGGGCCAAAAACATTCAGTACTTC.